One sample yielded the 15 T cell receptor beta chains listed below, sequenced in a study of technical replicates of blood from a few donors. Clones were sequenced by immunoSEQ multiplex PCR, and TCRdb holds only the in-frame ones, with some missing. In the table there are under 80,000 clones, about 90% of which are singletons. The source material was PBMCs. These TCRs come from a human donor in good health. Some clones in this sample may be carry-over from other donors' samples.

The genes are TRBV11-3 and TRBJ2-3; D might be TRBD2 (6 bases). Per germline, CDR1 SGHNT and CDR2 YENEEA. V was pared by 4 bases and J by 5 bases, with 10 bases between. CDR3 length: 13 amino acids. The CDR3 reads CASSSRLGDTQYF. CDR3 DNA sequence: TGTGCCAGCAGCTCCCGACTAGGAGATACGCAGTATTTT.

The chain has TRBV6-1 and TRBJ2-7, with D possibly TRBD2 on 6 matching bases. The CDR3 is 13 residues long. The ends were cut back, 3 bases at V and 6 bases at J, with 12 bases in the middle. Germline lookup yields CDR1 MNHNS and CDR2 SASEGT. CDR3 nucleotides: TGTGCCAGCAGTGACTCGGGGGTCGGCGAGCAGTACTTC. This gives the protein CASSDSGVGEQYF.

J is TRBJ1-2 and V is TRBV5-6; 8 nucleotides agree with TRBD1. V shed 5 bases, J shed 1 base, and the junction held 7 bases outside the gene matches. The V gene's germline CDR1 is SGHDT and CDR2 YYEEEE. The CDR3 spans 15 residues. CDR3 nucleotide sequence: TGTGCCAGCAGTTTAGGGACAGGCCTTAACTATGGCTACACCTTC. Its translation is CASSLGTGLNYGYTF.

V usage is TRBV15 and J usage is TRBJ2-1; 9 nucleotides match TRBD1. Germline loops: CDR1 LNHNV, CDR2 YYDKDF (reference sequence). This CDR3 is 15 amino acids long. The V segment lost 4 bases and the J segment 3 bases; nucleotides outside the gene matches: 4. The CDR3 region is CATSTGQGFYNEQFF. Here the CDR3 DNA reads TGTGCCACCAGCACGGGACAGGGTTTCTACAATGAGCAGTTCTTC.

V and J are TRBV30 and TRBJ2-1; 15 positions agree with TRBD2. Germline CDR1 and CDR2: GTSNPN and SVGIG (reference sequence). Trimming removed 3 bases from V and 9 bases from J; junction bases left unmatched: 3. The CDR3 loop spans 14 amino acids. The CDR3 here is CAWRRGLAGGEQFF. The CDR3 DNA follows: TGTGCCTGGAGGAGGGGACTAGCGGGAGGTGAGCAGTTCTTC.

The CDR3 DNA is TGCGCCAGTCGGGCTAGCGGGAGGATAAATGAGCAGTTCTTC. Protein: CASRASGRINEQFF. J is TRBJ2-1 and V is TRBV5-1, with 11 bases identical to TRBD2. Germline assignment: CDR1 SGHRS and CDR2 YFSETQ. This CDR3 comprises 14 residues. J lost 7 bases, V lost 8 bases, and 8 bases had no gene match. Complete variable domain (other parts from reference TRBV5-1 and TRBJ2-1): KAGVTQTPRYLIKTRGQQVTLSCSPISGHRSVSWYQQTPGQGLQFLFEYFSETQRNKGNFPGRFSGRQFSNSRSEMNVSTLELGDSALYLCASRASGRINEQFFGPGTRLTVL.

This chain joins TRBV7-2 and TRBJ2-7; TRBD1 aligns across 11 bases. With 5 bases clipped from V and 4 bases from J, the junction kept 7 bases outside the gene matches. The CDR3 contains 15 residues. The germline V gene has CDR1 SGHTA and CDR2 FQGNSA. The CDR3 loop is CASSRTGTGGYEQYF. The CDR3 DNA reads as TGTGCCAGCAGCCGGACCGGGACAGGGGGATACGAGCAGTACTTC.

This sequence joins TRBV25-1 and TRBJ2-3; no clear D gene. Germline assignment: CDR1 MGHDK and CDR2 SYGVNS. This CDR3 region has 15 residues. V was clipped by 6 bases and J by 0 bases, with 13 bases between them. CDR3 nucleotides: TGTGCCAGCAGCCTTCCCCTTCCTAGCACAGATACGCAGTATTTT. Translated: CASSLPLPSTDTQYF.

This clone showed up just once. Other nucleotide sequences from this sample produce the same CDR3. V is TRBV18 and J is TRBJ2-7, with 7 bases identical to TRBD1. The CDR3 is 14 amino acids. V gave up 4 bases and J gave up 2 bases; unmatched junction bases: 5. CDR1 is KGHSH and CDR2 is LQKENI in the germline V gene. Here the CDR3 DNA reads TGTGCCAGCTCACACCGGGACAGTACCTACGAGCAGTACTTC. Protein: CASSHRDSTYEQYF.

This sequence joins TRBV2 and TRBJ1-1; D is unresolved. The CDR3 consists of 11 residues. CDR1 is SNHLY, CDR2 FYNNEI, per germline. V was cut by 4 bases and J by 7 bases, with 7 bases left in between. The CDR3, as DNA: TGTGCCAGCAGTGTACGAGGTGAAGCTTTCTTT. It encodes CASSVRGEAFF.

The chain carries TRBV5-4 and TRBJ2-2; the match to TRBD2 covers 12 bases. The CDR3 totals 17 residues. The germline V gene has CDR1 SGHNT and CDR2 YYREEE (reference sequence). After removal of 0 bases from V and 3 bases from J, the junction contained 3 bases not matched to a gene. The CDR3 DNA reads TGTGCCAGCAGCTTGGGGACTAGCGGGGTTTACACCGGGGAGCTGTTTTTT. Residues: CASSLGTSGVYTGELFF.

Of note for this clone: At the DNA level, this CDR3 is encoded by other sequences in the same sample as well. The V and J genes are TRBV7-9 and TRBJ2-7; the D gene is possibly TRBD2 (5 bases). The germline V gene has CDR1 SEHNR and CDR2 FQNEAQ (reference sequence). The CDR3 loop spans 13 amino acids. V was shortened by 5 bases and J by 1 base, with 9 bases between the two germline ends. Here the CDR3 reads CASSRTGSYEQYF. The CDR3 region has the DNA TGTGCCAGCAGCCGGACGGGATCCTACGAGCAGTACTTC.

A few counts support this clone. The V and J genes are TRBV9 and TRBJ1-1; unclear D gene. V lost 1 base to trimming and J lost 7 bases, with 14 bases between them. The CDR3 spans 14 residues. Germline assignment: CDR1 SGDLS and CDR2 YYNGEE. The CDR3 here is CASSVNPNAGEAFF. The CDR3 nucleotides are TGTGCCAGCAGCGTAAACCCCAACGCGGGTGAAGCTTTCTTT. The whole variable domain, filled in from reference TRBV9 and TRBJ1-1, reads DSGVTQTPKHLITATGQRVTLRCSPRSGDLSVYWYQQSLDQGLQFLIQYYNGEERAKGNILERFSAQQFPDLHSELNLSSLELGDSALYFCASSVNPNAGEAFFGQGTRLTVV.

The genes are TRBV29-1 and TRBJ2-3; D is perhaps TRBD2 (5 bases). V gave up 6 bases and J gave up 0 bases, with 13 bases separating them. Germline CDR1 SQVTM, CDR2 ANQGSEA. This CDR3 is built from 14 residues. CDR3 sequence (DNA): TGCAGCGTAAGCGGTGATTATAGCACAGATACGCAGTATTTT. Amino acid sequence: CSVSGDYSTDTQYF.

The chain uses TRBV7-3 and TRBJ2-2; TRBD2 matches 7 bases. The germline gives CDR1 SGHTA, CDR2 FQGTGA. This CDR3 is built from 15 residues. The V gene end was trimmed by 2 bases and the J gene end by 6 bases; junction bases not matched to a gene: 6. The CDR3 DNA reads as TGTGCCAGCAGCTTACGGCAGGGAGGGGCCGGGGAGCTGTTTTTT. The encoded protein is CASSLRQGGAGELFF. The full variable domain, rest sourced from reference TRBV7-3 and TRBJ2-2, is GAGVSQTPSNKVTEKGKYVELRCDPISGHTALYWYRQSLGQGPEFLIYFQGTGAADDSGLPNDRFFAVRPEGSVSTLKIQRTERGDSAVYLCASSLRQGGAGELFFGEGSRLTVL.